This T cell receptor beta chain was recovered during a study of shared clonotypes between healthy human individuals. Overall study: Aged 18 to 49, the donors were a couple of women and a few men. Study-wide findings and caveats: Compared with clonotypes that all four donors shared, non-shared clonotypes had lower generation probabilities.

Clones were read by immunoSEQ multiplex PCR, and TCRdb kept only the in-frame ones, dropping some. Of around 600,000 clones in the sample, roughly 98% were seen once. Remarks on this clone: Its antigen is not identified.

This CDR3 spans 11 amino acids. The germline V and J ends were trimmed by 8 bases and 1 base, with 6 bases remaining between them. The germline V gene has CDR1 MGHDK and CDR2 SYGVNS. CD45RO-negative, CCR7-positively selected cells formed the naive CD8 fraction, excluding terminally differentiated effector memory CD45RA+ cells. The source is a man aged 25-45 years in good health. The sequencing input was naive CD8+ T cells sorted from blood. The gene calls are TRBV25-1 and TRBJ2-7; D is unresolved. The CDR3 is CASGRSYEQYF. CDR3 DNA sequence: TGTGCCAGCGGTCGGTCCTACGAGCAGTACTTC.